This T cell receptor (beta chain) derives from a study of CD8 T cells in ankylosing spondylitis. V lost 8 bases and J 2 bases, leaving 14 bases between the germline ends. Germline V CDR1 and CDR2: SQVTM, ANQGSEA. The CDR3 contains 13 residues. TCRdb recomputed calls from the 5' RACE reads with MiXCR, one row per CDR3 protein. Of around 300,000 distinct CDR3 sequences listed, roughly 14% were seen once; the top ten hold approximately 1.1%. This TCR was recovered from a male donor with ankylosing spondylitis or in good health (not recorded which). Specimen: blood, either unsorted or a sorted T cell fraction (not recorded which). The chain carries TRBV29-1 and TRBJ2-3; TRBD1 is a possible D gene (5 bases). The DNA of the CDR3 is TGCAGCCATGATGACAGTTACACAGATACGCAGTATTTT. Translating gives CSHDDSYTDTQYF.